This TCR beta chain stems from a study of blood T cells in healthy people across ages (dated by TCRdb to 2013 to 2016). The study in broad terms: In model experiments, template switching captured roughly one uniquely barcoded TCR beta cDNA molecule for every two T cells. For two donors (one aged 18 to 29 and one aged 80 or older), the study analyzed two additional independent replicas of 1 million unique cDNA reads from the same blood draw. Donors were grouped into four age groups: young (average approximately 15 years), middle-aged (39), aged (about 59) and long-lived (just over 80). Age-related changes in TCR beta repertoire diversity were measured in the study by deep sequencing normalized with unique cDNA molecular identifiers.

Libraries were constructed by 5' RACE. These reads were obtained on an Illumina HiSeq 2500. A second 7 to 11 cycle PCR used a sample-barcoded 5' primer and a J-beta primer mix. Each TCR beta cDNA molecule received a unique molecular identifier from a template-switch 5' adaptor carrying 12 random nucleotides. At least 2.5 million CDR3-containing paired-end reads were obtained from each sample. First-strand cDNA synthesis was performed from all RNA using the Mint cDNA synthesis kit, with priming by a TRBC-specific oligonucleotide. All cDNA was treated with uracil-DNA glycosylase and then went through a first 18-cycle PCR with the universal primers M1SS and BC2_uni_R. Concerning the study's data processing: For normalization, 1 million high-quality reads, each with a distinct molecular identifier, were randomly selected from each sample. Reads with shared molecular identifiers were discarded instead of being binned into consensus sequences. MiTCR, set to a Q25 quality threshold and the strictest error-elimination algorithm, was used for CDR3 identification, clonotype clustering and error correction. A nonparametric unseen species model with Euler transformation was used to estimate a lower bound on total TCR beta diversity. Using fastp at Q25 and MiXCR, TCRdb reprocessed the public reads and kept productive beta chains. Entries that share a CDR3 protein sequence are merged under the most common genes and DNA. None of the V and J calls come from the authors' own analysis; TCRdb made them. In this sample the table shows approximately 960,000 distinct CDR3 sequences, under 35% of which occur a single time. The ten biggest clones cover about 9.4% of the sample.

For this chain, trimming is 4 bases at the V end and 5 bases at the J end, and the number of junction bases without a gene match is 6. The germline V gene gives CDR1 as MGHRA and CDR2 as YSYEKL. The CDR3 measures 16 amino acids from cysteine to phenylalanine. Only CDR3 DNA is held: 48 bases, read in frame from base 1. The approximately 41 donors, aged roughly 6 to 90 years, were systemically healthy Caucasian individuals from Russia. About 9.6 milliliters of peripheral blood were collected from each donor into EDTA-treated Vacutainer tubes. Ficoll-Paque density-gradient centrifugation was used to isolate PBMCs, with at least 7 million per sample. Total RNA was extracted from PBMCs with Trizol reagent, with at least 5.5 micrograms obtained per sample. The percentages of naive CD45RAhigh/CD27high T cells were determined by flow cytometry on a PBMC aliquot from every donor. This clonotype was detected ten times or more. Its antigen is still unknown. No base quality values were provided; no much bigger clone lies one nucleotide off.

The research as a whole found: Compared with the aged group, more naive CD4+ T cells, fewer expanded clones and increased TCR diversity were shown by the long-lived group, suggesting age selection. Because donor CMV infection status was unknown, age-related changes in expanded clonotypes were potentially confounded. Observed TCR beta diversity per million T cells fell roughly linearly with age, and a significant reduction was already apparent by age around 40. Estimates of total diversity from one million sequenced T cells were regarded as lower bounds and underestimates. Since profiling was done on bulk unsorted PBMCs, naive and antigen-experienced compartments could not be conclusively compared. There was a strong correlation between observed TCR beta diversity and the percentage of naive T cells measured by flow cytometry.

This sample also belongs to another study, concerning T cells of mothers and their children. As that second paper reports: Donors were nine systemically healthy Caucasian individuals: three mothers and their six children. cDNA synthesis consumed the entire amount of extracted RNA, loaded at about 1.6 ug RNA in each 15 ul reaction. In the second PCR, the M1S primer added sample barcodes and 2-4 random nucleotides. More than 8.5 million TCR beta CDR3 reads were obtained from each mother, and several million reads were obtained from each child. Thymic selection similarly shapes TCR recombination output in related and unrelated pairs, with minor effect from inherited differences. Normalized repertoire overlap in related mother-child pairs was always slightly higher than in unrelated mother-child pairs, but the difference was never significant. With a sensitivity of approximately 96 clones per million clonotypes, no persistent microchimeric T cell clones were detected. The study used deep NGS to compare TCR beta repertoires of mothers and children, seeking features distinguishing related mother-child pairs from unrelated individuals. On average, the children were about 10 +/- 4 years old, while the mothers were about 40 +/- 4 years old. Libraries were sequenced on Illumina HiSeq 2000 with 100+100 nt paired-end reads after adapter ligation with NEBNext reagents. Mother and child libraries were prepared a month apart and sequenced in separate runs to prevent cross-contamination. Between 500,000 and 2,000,000 distinct TCR beta clonotypes were identified per donor. Naive TCR beta clonotypes were estimated from low-frequency clonotypes matched to each donor's FACS-determined naive share, without sorting.

This chain joins TRBV4-1 to TRBJ2-1; TRBD2 matches 12 bases in the middle. The clonotype originates from a woman aged 40-49 years in good health. Sequencing used blood. CDR3 protein: CASSRLLAGGNNEQFF. The nucleotide sequence is given as TGCGCCAGCAGCCGCTTACTAGCGGGGGGAAACAATGAGCAGTTCTTC.